These 8 T cell receptor beta chains came from one sample sequenced in a study of tumor-infiltrating lymphocytes in primary liver carcinoma. Each 20-30 mg portion of unsorted bulk tissue served as the source for co-extraction of RNA and DNA. The researchers produced TCR beta cDNA from roughly 550 ng total RNA with a constant-region primer. Each TCR beta library was derived from three nested multiplex PCR rounds that employed slightly modified ARM-PCR. It was with TRBV1-TRBV30 forward primers and a C-beta reverse primer that the first two PCR rounds were run, at roughly 9 cycles each. TCRdb redid the calling of the multiplex PCR reads with MiXCR, one entry per CDR3 protein. The data show around 100,000 distinct CDR3 sequences, almost 70% seen once. What was sequenced was liver tumor tissue from sampling region 5. As for subset: tumor region T5, tumor centre. The receptors here all came from a woman in her sixties or seventies with primary liver carcinoma and hepatitis B virus infection.

The chain is built from TRBV11-2 and TRBJ2-2; maybe TRBD1 (6 bases). This CDR3 comprises 16 residues. V lost 2 bases, J lost 10 bases, and 20 bases lay in between. Germline V gene sequence: CDR1 SGHAT, CDR2 FQNNGV. DNA of the CDR3: TGTGCCAGCAGCTTATTAGGGGGATCGAACACAGTGGAGCTGTTTTTT. Amino acids: CASSLLGGSNTVELFF.

The rearrangement links TRBV11-2 to TRBJ2-7, with D perhaps matching TRBD1 (6 bases). The germline V gene encodes CDR1 SGHAT and CDR2 FQNNGV. V dropped 1 base and J dropped 7 bases, with 14 bases sitting between them. This CDR3 has 14 amino acids. The CDR3 sequence: CASSLGQAACEQYF. In DNA form, the CDR3 reads TGTGCCAGCAGCTTAGGACAGGCCGCCTGTGAGCAGTACTTC.

V gene TRBV4-2 combines with J gene TRBJ2-3; no clear D. The CDR3 runs 16 residues. Trimming removed 0 bases at V and 2 bases at J, with 12 bases between. Germline lookup yields CDR1 LGHNA and CDR2 YNFKEQ. CDR3 nucleotides: TGTGCCAGCAGCCAAGATCCGGGTCAGGACACAGATACGCAGTATTTT. Translating it yields CASSQDPGQDTDTQYF.

This clonotype appeared many times. The chain carries TRBV6-5 and TRBJ1-1; D is unresolved. This CDR3 comprises 12 residues. Trimming took off 2 bases at V and 4 bases at J, with 5 bases between the two ends. CDR1 and CDR2 (germline): MNHEY, SVGAGI. This CDR3 is CASSYTGTEAFF. The CDR3 DNA reads as TGTGCCAGCAGTTACACCGGCACTGAAGCTTTCTTT.

A single count supports this clonotype. The rearrangement links TRBV12-3 or TRBV12-4 to TRBJ2-5, with 16 bases aligning to TRBD2. The CDR3 contains 18 residues. Trimming took 6 bases from V and 10 from J; bases not matched to a gene: 17. The CDR3 DNA follows: TGTGCCAGCAGCCCGGGACTAGCGGGAGGGCCAAGAGTAGAAGACCAGTACTTC. As protein: CASSPGLAGGPRVEDQYF.

This clonotype was seen only once. One base away lies a much larger clone, so this may be a sequencing read error. The chain uses TRBV11-2 and TRBJ2-7, with D unresolved. CDR1 and CDR2 (germline): SGHAT, FQNNGV. This CDR3 comprises 14 residues. The V end was cut by 0 bases, the J end by 6 bases, with 12 bases between. The CDR3 DNA follows: TGTGCCAGCAGCTTAGAGCCGGGTCCGAGCGAGCAGTACTTC. Translating gives CASSLEPGPSEQYF.

Regarding this clonotype: One junction end does not reproduce the germline sequence, and a read error may be involved. This chain uses TRBV11-2 with TRBJ2-1, with D possibly matching TRBD2 (5 bases). CDR1 is SGHAT, CDR2 FQNNGV, per germline. The CDR3 is made up of 15 amino acids. The CDR3 loop is CASSLPGSWDNEQFF. The CDR3 DNA follows: TGTGCCAGTAGCTTGCCGGGATCGTGGGACAATGAGCAGTTCTTC.

Comments on this clonotype: A junction boundary mismatches the germline segment, possibly from a read error. The chain combines TRBV4-2 with TRBJ1-1, with D possibly being TRBD1 (6 bases). Germline V gives CDR1 LGHNA, CDR2 YNFKEQ. The CDR3 loop spans 14 amino acids. The CDR3 sequence is CVSSWGQGSTEAFF. The CDR3 DNA reads as TGTGTCAGCAGTTGGGGGCAGGGGAGCACTGAAGCTTTCTTT.